A selection of T cell receptor beta chains follows, all from one sample in a study of cytotoxic CD8 clonotypes in ibrutinib-treated CLL. Here immunoSEQ multiplex PCR was the method, and the copy in TCRdb shows in-frame clones only, minus some. The sample records fewer than 300,000 clones, roughly three quarters being singletons. The source material was PBMCs, sampled at disease progression, from a patient treated with ibrutinib. These receptors came from a human donor with chronic lymphocytic leukemia. CDR3s include the opening cysteine and the closing phenylalanine or tryptophan. The D gene is left open where the match is weak. Clone size, where shown, is once, few, many, or a class for clones that have expanded.

length: 15
J: TRBJ2-7
size: NA
V: TRBV9
D: NA
CDR3: CASSVVGSQSGEQYF
DNA: TGTGCCAGCAGCGTAGTCGGCAGTCAGTCTGGCGAGCAGTACTTC

length: 15
J: TRBJ2-2
size: NA
V: TRBV5-4
D: NA
CDR3: CASSVYRGNTGELFF
DNA: TGTGCCAGCAGCGTGTATCGGGGGAACACCGGGGAGCTGTTTTTT

length: 15
J: TRBJ2-7
size: NA
V: TRBV7-9
D: TRBD1
CDR3: CASSKDGTGPYEQYF
DNA: TGTGCCAGCAGTAAAGATGGGACAGGGCCCTACGAGCAGTACTTC

length: 12
J: TRBJ1-2
size: NA
V: TRBV28
D: NA
CDR3: CASSLAGNGYTF
DNA: TGTGCCAGCAGTTTGGCCGGGAATGGCTACACCTTC

length: 11
J: TRBJ2-5
size: NA
V: TRBV2
D: NA
CDR3: CASSVMETQYF
DNA: TGTGCCAGCAGTGTTATGGAGACCCAGTACTTC

length: 15
J: TRBJ1-3
size: NA
V: TRBV5-1
D: NA
CDR3: CASSYASGAGNTIYF
DNA: TGCGCCAGCAGTTATGCTAGCGGGGCGGGAAACACCATATATTTT

length: 13
J: TRBJ2-1
size: few
V: TRBV9
D: NA
CDR3: CASSVTSYNEQFF
DNA: TGTGCCAGCAGCGTTACTAGTTATAATGAGCAGTTCTTC

length: 11
J: TRBJ2-7
size: NA
V: TRBV29-1
D: NA
CDR3: CSIVSSGEQYF
DNA: TGCAGCATTGTTAGTTCGGGGGAGCAGTACTTC

length: 13
J: TRBJ1-1
size: NA
V: TRBV5-1
D: NA
CDR3: CASSFRGSAEAFF
DNA: TGCGCCAGCAGCTTCAGGGGCAGCGCTGAAGCTTTCTTT

length: 14
J: TRBJ2-7
size: NA
V: TRBV5-4
D: TRBD1
CDR3: CASSLPSRGYEQYF
DNA: TGTGCCAGCAGCTTGCCGAGCAGGGGGTACGAGCAGTACTTC

length: 13
J: TRBJ1-1
size: NA
V: TRBV15
D: NA
CDR3: CATSSRTGTEAFF
DNA: TGTGCCACCAGCAGCAGAACGGGCACTGAAGCTTTCTTT

length: 15
J: TRBJ1-2
size: NA
V: TRBV6-5
D: NA
CDR3: CASSYSGGADYGYTF
DNA: TGTGCCAGCAGTTACTCGGGGGGGGCTGACTATGGCTACACCTTC

length: 13
J: TRBJ2-7
size: NA
V: TRBV19
D: TRBD1
CDR3: CASRTGGAVEQYF
DNA: TGTGCCAGTAGGACAGGGGGCGCGGTCGAGCAGTACTTC

length: 14
J: TRBJ1-3
size: NA
V: TRBV7-9
D: NA
CDR3: CASSLGGSGNTIYF
DNA: TGTGCCAGCAGCTTGGGCGGGTCTGGAAACACCATATATTTT

length: 15
J: TRBJ1-6
size: NA
V: TRBV18
D: NA
CDR3: CASSPPQGGRAPLHF
DNA: TGTGCCAGCTCACCACCGCAGGGAGGGAGGGCACCCCTCCACTTT

length: 12
J: TRBJ1-2
size: once
V: TRBV25-1
D: TRBD1
CDR3: CASSEQGAGYTF
DNA: TGTGCCAGCAGTGAACAGGGGGCTGGCTACACCTTC

length: 13
J: TRBJ1-2
size: NA
V: TRBV18
D: NA
CDR3: CASSPTGYYGYTF
DNA: TGTGCCAGCTCGCCAACAGGGTACTATGGCTACACCTTC

length: 13
J: TRBJ2-7
size: once
V: TRBV21-1
D: NA
CDR3: CASGLAGNNEQYF
DNA: TGTGCCTCAGGTCTAGCGGGAAATAACGAGCAGTACTTC

length: 13
J: TRBJ2-7
size: NA
V: TRBV9
D: NA
CDR3: CASSAEEPYEQYF
DNA: TGTGCCAGCAGTGCCGAAGAACCTTACGAGCAGTACTTC

length: 16
J: TRBJ2-1
size: NA
V: TRBV4-3
D: TRBD2
CDR3: CASSQDGLAGASEQFF
DNA: TGCGCCAGCAGCCAGGATGGACTAGCGGGAGCAAGTGAGCAGTTCTTC

length: 13
J: TRBJ1-2
size: NA
V: TRBV19
D: NA
CDR3: CASSIVGPDGYTF
DNA: TGTGCCAGTAGTATAGTAGGGCCGGATGGCTACACCTTC

length: 15
J: TRBJ1-4
size: NA
V: TRBV27
D: TRBD1
CDR3: CASSSGQGRGEKLFF
DNA: TGTGCCAGCAGTTCGGGACAGGGGCGAGGTGAAAAACTGTTTTTT

length: 16
J: TRBJ2-2
size: NA
V: TRBV6-5
D: NA
CDR3: CASSYSWLSNTGELFF
DNA: TGTGCCAGCAGTTACTCGTGGCTTTCGAACACCGGGGAGCTGTTTTTT

length: 15
J: TRBJ1-4
size: few
V: TRBV19
D: NA
CDR3: CASSIRGPTNEKLFF
DNA: TGTGCCAGTAGTATACGGGGGCCAACTAATGAAAAACTGTTTTTT

length: 13
J: TRBJ1-5
size: NA
V: TRBV27
D: NA
CDR3: CASSLIGYQPQHF
DNA: TGTGCCAGCAGTTTAATCGGCTATCAGCCCCAGCATTTT

length: 13
J: TRBJ2-5
size: NA
V: TRBV7-2
D: NA
CDR3: CASSFGGLETQYF
DNA: TGTGCCAGCAGCTTCGGGGGGCTAGAGACCCAGTACTTC

length: 13
J: TRBJ2-4
size: NA
V: TRBV7-3
D: TRBD2
CDR3: CASSSGTRQIQYF
DNA: TGTGCCAGCAGCTCCGGGACTAGACAGATTCAGTACTTC

length: 13
J: TRBJ2-7
size: NA
V: TRBV2
D: TRBD2
CDR3: CASVGLAAYEQYF
DNA: TGTGCCAGCGTGGGACTAGCGGCCTACGAGCAGTACTTC

length: 14
J: TRBJ1-5
size: once
V: TRBV19
D: TRBD1
CDR3: CATCRRGGGQPQHF
DNA: TGTGCCACCTGTCGTCGAGGGGGCGGCCAGCCCCAGCATTTT

length: 13
J: TRBJ2-3
size: NA
V: TRBV7-9
D: NA
CDR3: CASSLDGTDTQYF
DNA: TGTGCCAGCAGCTTAGACGGCACAGATACGCAGTATTTT

length: 15
J: TRBJ1-1
size: NA
V: TRBV9
D: NA
CDR3: CASSVEGRTNTEAFF
DNA: TGTGCCAGCAGCGTAGAGGGCAGGACGAACACTGAAGCTTTCTTT

length: 14
J: TRBJ2-7
size: once
V: TRBV5-1
D: NA
CDR3: CASSLVGGPYEQYF
DNA: TGCGCCAGCAGCTTGGTAGGGGGTCCCTACGAGCAGTACTTC

length: 14
J: TRBJ2-7
size: NA
V: TRBV4-1
D: TRBD1
CDR3: CASSLDRGRYEQYF
DNA: TGCGCCAGCAGCCTAGACAGGGGCCGGTACGAGCAGTACTTC

length: 14
J: TRBJ2-7
size: NA
V: TRBV10-3
D: TRBD1
CDR3: CAIRGTGDTYEQYF
DNA: TGTGCCATCAGGGGGACAGGGGATACCTACGAGCAGTACTTC

length: 14
J: TRBJ1-4
size: NA
V: TRBV10-3
D: TRBD1
CDR3: CAISAGQGPEKLFF
DNA: TGTGCCATCAGTGCGGGACAGGGACCTGAAAAACTGTTTTTT

length: 15
J: TRBJ2-7
size: NA
V: TRBV11-2
D: NA
CDR3: CASSETLTASYEQYF
DNA: TGTGCCAGCAGCGAAACGCTCACTGCCTCCTACGAGCAGTACTTC

length: 15
J: TRBJ1-1
size: NA
V: TRBV18
D: TRBD1
CDR3: CASSRDRGRVTEAFF
DNA: TGTGCCAGCTCACGGGACAGGGGGCGAGTCACTGAAGCTTTCTTT

length: 14
J: TRBJ1-5
size: NA
V: TRBV7-9
D: NA
CDR3: CASSLTGSGEPQHF
DNA: TGTGCCAGCAGCTTAACAGGCTCCGGGGAGCCCCAGCATTTT

length: 15
J: TRBJ2-3
size: NA
V: TRBV28
D: TRBD1
CDR3: CASSFMDRDTDTQYF
DNA: TGTGCCAGCAGTTTTATGGACAGGGACACAGATACGCAGTATTTT

length: 14
J: TRBJ2-7
size: NA
V: TRBV7-3
D: NA
CDR3: CASSMGAPWVEQYF
DNA: TGTGCCAGCTCGATGGGAGCCCCCTGGGTTGAGCAGTACTTC

length: 13
J: TRBJ2-1
size: NA
V: TRBV7-3
D: NA
CDR3: CASSLGHGNEQFF
DNA: TGTGCCAGCAGCTTAGGACACGGCAATGAGCAGTTCTTC

length: 13
J: TRBJ2-2
size: once
V: TRBV7-9
D: NA
CDR3: CASSFPAPGELFF
DNA: TGTGCCAGCAGCTTCCCCGCCCCCGGGGAGCTGTTTTTT

length: 14
J: TRBJ1-6
size: NA
V: TRBV4-1
D: NA
CDR3: CASSEGVLDSPLHF
DNA: TGCGCCAGCAGCGAGGGAGTGTTGGACTCACCCCTCCACTTT

length: 12
J: TRBJ2-2
size: NA
V: TRBV13
D: NA
CDR3: CASSQPSGELFF
DNA: TGTGCCAGCAGCCAACCGTCCGGGGAGCTGTTTTTT

length: 13
J: TRBJ2-7
size: few
V: TRBV7-2
D: NA
CDR3: CASSHRTTYEQYF
DNA: TGTGCCAGCAGCCATCGGACTACCTATGAGCAGTACTTC

length: 13
J: TRBJ2-2
size: NA
V: TRBV19
D: TRBD2
CDR3: CASTLAGTGELFF
DNA: TGTGCCAGTACCCTAGCGGGGACCGGGGAGCTGTTTTTT

length: 14
J: TRBJ1-5
size: NA
V: TRBV19
D: TRBD1
CDR3: CASMGGQGYQPQHF
DNA: TGTGCCAGTATGGGTGGACAGGGTTATCAGCCCCAGCATTTT

length: 15
J: TRBJ2-1
size: NA
V: TRBV28
D: NA
CDR3: CASSPRGGPGNEQFF
DNA: TGTGCCAGCAGCCCTAGGGGGGGTCCAGGGAATGAGCAGTTCTTC

length: 15
J: TRBJ1-5
size: once
V: TRBV9
D: NA
CDR3: CASSATAGPLQPQHF
DNA: TGTGCCAGCAGCGCGACTGCGGGACCGCTTCAGCCCCAGCATTTT

length: 14
J: TRBJ2-6
size: NA
V: TRBV27
D: NA
CDR3: CASSLLTGANVLTF
DNA: TGTGCCAGCAGTTTGTTGACTGGGGCCAACGTCCTGACTTTC